This T cell receptor beta chain was found in a study of response to subunit inactivated influenza vaccine. The ends were cut back, 3 bases at V and 9 bases at J, with 11 bases in the middle. Per the germline V gene, CDR1 is SEHNR and CDR2 is FQNEAQ (reference sequence). This CDR3 has 12 amino acids. Each CDR3 protein is one row after TCRdb ran MiXCR on the RT-PCR reads. The table records 800,000 to 1,000,000 distinct CDR3 sequences, about 20% of them present only once. This clonotype was seen a handful of times. What it recognizes is unknown. Study-level findings and limits: The authors suggested that every seasonal influenza vaccination recruits few new T cells.

The sample consisted of PBMCs from blood, taken 4 to 6 days after vaccination. The V gene is TRBV7-9, the J gene TRBJ1-2; D is unresolved. This clonotype was sampled from a man aged 50 to 60 who received an inactivated influenza vaccine. CDR3 coding DNA: TGTGCCAGCAGCTTTGGAGGAGGGAGCTACACCTTC. Protein product: CASSFGGGSYTF. Looking up the rest from reference TRBV7-9 and TRBJ1-2 gives the full variable domain: DTGVSQNPRHKITKRGQNVTFRCDPISEHNRLYWYRQTLGQGPEFLTYFQNEAQLEKSRLLSDRFSAERPKGSFSTLEIQRTEQGDSAMYLCASSFGGGSYTFGSGTRLTVV.